These 14 T cell receptor beta chains originate from one sample sequenced in a study of T cell responses to AZD1222 COVID-19 vaccine (dated by TCRdb to the early 2020s). The intended sense of this specimen's time point label: baseline before first vaccination. Libraries came from the immunoSEQ multiplex PCR assay. The table comes from immuneACCESS by way of TCRdb, which keeps in-frame sequences with V and J called. Part of the clones is missing from these tables; in studies checked, under half for an unresolved V gene and the rest for unknown reasons. The sample records about 120,000 clones, 75% to 90% of which are singletons. The top ten constitute approximately 3.1% of the sample. The sequences come from peripheral blood, collected on day 0 of AZD1222 vaccination. The source is an adult in good health.

The J gene is TRBJ1-5, the V gene TRBV28; D is unresolved. This CDR3 region has 14 residues. Trimming removed 5 bases from V and 0 bases from J, with 8 bases in between. Germline CDR1 MDHEN, CDR2 SYDVKM. The DNA for the CDR3 is TGTGCCAGCAGTCCTCTTTATAGCAATCAGCCCCAGCATTTT. It yields the protein CASSPLYSNQPQHF.

The chain carries TRBV9 and TRBJ2-6, with a possible D match to TRBD2 (5 bases). The ends were cut back, 0 bases at V and 0 bases at J, with 10 bases in the middle. This CDR3 contains 17 residues. CDR1 and CDR2 from the germline V gene are SGDLS and YYNGEE. This CDR3 is CASSVARRASGANVLTF. The CDR3 DNA sequence: TGTGCCAGCAGCGTAGCCCGGCGGGCCTCTGGGGCCAACGTCCTGACTTTC.

The chain carries TRBV6-6 and TRBJ2-1, with a weak D call TRBD2 (5 bases). In germline, CDR1 is MNHNY, CDR2 SVGAGI (reference sequence). The CDR3 is made up of 14 amino acids. Trimming shortened V by 2 bases and J by 8 bases, and 13 bases separated the two germline ends. The CDR3 region has the DNA TGTGCCAGCAGTTACCCGGGCGGAGGCGATGAGCAGTTCTTC. It is translated as CASSYPGGGDEQFF.

V and J are TRBV27 and TRBJ1-2; TRBD1 aligns across 10 bases. The length of the CDR3 is 16 residues. Germline values: CDR1 MNHEY, CDR2 SMNVEV (reference sequence). Trimming cost V 5 bases and J 3 bases; bases outside gene matches: 9. The CDR3 nucleotides read TGTGCCAGCAGTCCGAGGTGGGACAGGGGAGACTATGGCTACACCTTC. Protein sequence: CASSPRWDRGDYGYTF.

The J gene is TRBJ1-2, the V gene TRBV10-3; the D gene is possibly TRBD1 (6 bases). Between the trimmed V and J ends, which lost 7 bases and 5 bases, there was a span of 14 bases. This CDR3 comprises 13 residues. CDR1 and CDR2 from the germline V gene are ENHRY and SYGVKD. CDR3 loop: CAITMGDTYGYTF. As DNA, the CDR3 is TGTGCCATCACCATGGGGGACACTTATGGCTACACCTTC.

The chain links TRBV7-9 to TRBJ1-1; D is ambiguous. In germline, CDR1 is SEHNR, CDR2 FQNEAQ (reference sequence). This CDR3 comprises 14 residues. Trimming stripped 1 base from V and 2 bases from J, with 8 bases between. The DNA for the CDR3 is TGTGCCAGCAGCTTAGTTGGGGTTAACACTGAAGCTTTCTTT. Translated, it gives CASSLVGVNTEAFF.

The rearrangement uses TRBV28 and TRBJ2-3; 9 positions agree with TRBD2. J was trimmed by 14 bases and V by 4 bases; bases with no gene match: 7. Germline V gene lookup returns CDR1 MDHEN and CDR2 SYDVKM. The CDR3 spans 12 residues. CDR3 loop: CASSWGSGGPYF. The CDR3 region has the DNA TGTGCCAGCAGTTGGGGTAGCGGGGGTCCGTATTTT.

The chain couples TRBV7-2 to TRBJ2-7; tentative D call: TRBD2 (5 bases). The CDR3 has 14 residues. From germline, CDR1 is SGHTA and CDR2 FQGNSA. V was trimmed by 4 bases and J by 2 bases, leaving 12 bases between them. DNA of the CDR3: TGTGCCAGCAGCTCCCTGGACTTCCCCTACGAGCAGTACTTC. Encoded protein: CASSSLDFPYEQYF.

The V call is TRBV5-1, the J call TRBJ1-2; D gene uncertain. This CDR3 is 15 amino acids long. Looked up from germline, CDR1 is SGHRS and CDR2 is YFSETQ. V was trimmed by 2 bases and J by 0 bases, leaving 11 bases between them. The chain's CDR3 is CASSFHRFSNYGYTF. The CDR3 nucleotides read TGCGCCAGCAGCTTCCACCGGTTTTCTAACTATGGCTACACCTTC.

The chain carries TRBV7-9 and TRBJ1-2; no reliable D call. Per the germline V gene, CDR1 is SEHNR and CDR2 is FQNEAQ (reference sequence). This CDR3 comprises 12 residues. V was cut by 1 base and J by 3 bases, with 3 bases left in between. The CDR3 loop is CASSLGDYGYTF. In nucleotides, the CDR3 is TGTGCCAGCAGCTTAGGAGACTATGGCTACACCTTC. Based on the CDR3 plus reference TRBV7-9 and TRBJ1-2, the full variable domain is DTGVSQNPRHKITKRGQNVTFRCDPISEHNRLYWYRQTLGQGPEFLTYFQNEAQLEKSRLLSDRFSAERPKGSFSTLEIQRTEQGDSAMYLCASSLGDYGYTFGSGTRLTVV.

The chain links TRBV20-1 to TRBJ2-1, with D possibly TRBD2 on 5 matching bases. Germline lookup yields CDR1 DFQATT and CDR2 SNEGSKA (reference sequence). The CDR3 sequence is 11 residues long. V was clipped by 6 bases and J by 13 bases, with 16 bases between them. CDR3 sequence (DNA): TGCAGTGCAAGGACTCAAATGCGACAGTTCTTC. Translation: CSARTQMRQFF.

This clone turned up a few times. The chain couples TRBV19 to TRBJ1-6, with D maybe TRBD1 (5 bases). CDR3 length: 14 residues. From germline, CDR1 is LNHDA and CDR2 SQIVND (reference sequence). Trimming took off 4 bases at V and 9 bases at J, with 13 bases between the two ends. The CDR3 sequence is CASSRSRVSSPLHF. DNA of the CDR3: TGTGCCAGTAGTAGGTCCAGGGTAAGTTCACCCCTCCACTTT.

The chain carries TRBV4-2 and TRBJ2-7; 10 bases match TRBD1. The trim removed 4 bases at V and 5 bases at J, leaving 8 bases unmatched. Per the germline V gene, CDR1 is LGHNA and CDR2 is YNFKEQ. CDR3 size: 15 residues. The CDR3 reads CASSRTAGTGDEQYF. The CDR3 DNA follows: TGTGCCAGCAGCCGGACCGCCGGGACAGGGGACGAGCAGTACTTC.

The chain joins TRBV9 to TRBJ2-3; 12 positions agree with TRBD2. Trimming took 3 bases from V and 0 from J; bases not matched to a gene: 14. Per the germline V gene, CDR1 is SGDLS and CDR2 is YYNGEE. The CDR3 is 20 residues long. CDR3 nucleotide sequence: TGTGCCAGCAGCGCCCCTATTAGACTAGCGGGGGCCGTTAGCACAGATACGCAGTATTTT. Amino acid sequence: CASSAPIRLAGAVSTDTQYF.